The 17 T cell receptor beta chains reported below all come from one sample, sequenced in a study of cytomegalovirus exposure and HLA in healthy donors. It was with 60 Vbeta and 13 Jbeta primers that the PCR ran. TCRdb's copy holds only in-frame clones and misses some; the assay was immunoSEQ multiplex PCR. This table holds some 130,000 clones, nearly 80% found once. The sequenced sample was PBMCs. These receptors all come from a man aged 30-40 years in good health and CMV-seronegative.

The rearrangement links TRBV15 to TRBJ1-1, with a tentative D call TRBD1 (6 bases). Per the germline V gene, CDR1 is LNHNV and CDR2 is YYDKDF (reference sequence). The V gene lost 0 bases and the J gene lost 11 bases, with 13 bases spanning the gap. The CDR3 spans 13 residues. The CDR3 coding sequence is TGTGCCACCAGCAGAGATCAGGGTACAGGGGCTTTCTTT. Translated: CATSRDQGTGAFF.

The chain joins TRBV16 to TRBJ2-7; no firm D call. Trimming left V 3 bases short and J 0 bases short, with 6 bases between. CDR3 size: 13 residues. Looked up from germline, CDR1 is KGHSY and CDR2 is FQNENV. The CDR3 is CASSQAPSYEQYF. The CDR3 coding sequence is TGTGCCAGCAGCCAGGCTCCCTCCTACGAGCAGTACTTC.

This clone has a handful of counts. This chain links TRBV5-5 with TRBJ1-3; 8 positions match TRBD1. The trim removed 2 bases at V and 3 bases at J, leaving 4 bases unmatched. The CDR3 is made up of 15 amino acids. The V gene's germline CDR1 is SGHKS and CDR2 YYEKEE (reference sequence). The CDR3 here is CASSFQGARGNTIYF. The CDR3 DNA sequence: TGTGCCAGCAGCTTCCAGGGGGCGCGTGGAAACACCATATATTTT.

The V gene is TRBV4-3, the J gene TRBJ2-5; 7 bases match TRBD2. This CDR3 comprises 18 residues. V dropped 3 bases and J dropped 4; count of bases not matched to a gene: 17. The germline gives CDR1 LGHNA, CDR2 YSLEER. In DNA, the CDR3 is TGCGCCAGCAGCCAGTCCCGGGACTATTCCCTAGTGGGAGAGACCCAGTACTTC. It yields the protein CASSQSRDYSLVGETQYF.

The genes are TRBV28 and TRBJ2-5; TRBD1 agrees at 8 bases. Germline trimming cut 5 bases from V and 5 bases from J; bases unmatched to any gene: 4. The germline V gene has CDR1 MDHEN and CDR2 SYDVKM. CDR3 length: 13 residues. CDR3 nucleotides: TGTGCCAGCAGTGCAGGGGGCAGGGAGACCCAGTACTTC. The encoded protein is CASSAGGRETQYF.

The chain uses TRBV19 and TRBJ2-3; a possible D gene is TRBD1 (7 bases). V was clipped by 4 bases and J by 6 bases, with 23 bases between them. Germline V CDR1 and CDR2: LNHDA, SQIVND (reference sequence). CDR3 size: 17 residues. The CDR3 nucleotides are TGTGCCAGTAGTAGACTAGAGGGGGCGCGAGGGTCGGATACGCAGTATTTT. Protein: CASSRLEGARGSDTQYF.

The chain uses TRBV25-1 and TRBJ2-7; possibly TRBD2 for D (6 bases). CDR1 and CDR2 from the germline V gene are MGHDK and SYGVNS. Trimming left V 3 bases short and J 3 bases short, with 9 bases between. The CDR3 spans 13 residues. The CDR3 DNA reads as TGTGCCAGCAGTGAGTGGGGGGACTACGAGCAGTACTTC. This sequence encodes CASSEWGDYEQYF.

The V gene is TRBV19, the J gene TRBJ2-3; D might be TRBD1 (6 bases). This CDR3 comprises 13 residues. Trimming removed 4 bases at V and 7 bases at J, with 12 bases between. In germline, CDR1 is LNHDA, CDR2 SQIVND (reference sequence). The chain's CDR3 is CASSSPQGYTQYF. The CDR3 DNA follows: TGTGCCAGTAGTAGTCCACAGGGTTATACGCAGTATTTT.

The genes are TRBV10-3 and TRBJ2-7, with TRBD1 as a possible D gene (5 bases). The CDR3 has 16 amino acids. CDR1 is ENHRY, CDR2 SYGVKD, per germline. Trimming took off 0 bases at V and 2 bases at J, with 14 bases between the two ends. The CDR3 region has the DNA TGTGCCATCAGTGAGTCTCCAGGTGGGGCAGCCTACGAGCAGTACTTC. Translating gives CAISESPGGAAYEQYF.

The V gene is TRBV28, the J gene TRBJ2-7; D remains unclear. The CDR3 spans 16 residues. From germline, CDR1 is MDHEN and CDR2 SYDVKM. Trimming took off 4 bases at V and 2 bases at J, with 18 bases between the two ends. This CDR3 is CASSSLNSFLTYEQYF. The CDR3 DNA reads TGTGCCAGCAGTTCCCTGAACTCTTTTCTGACCTACGAGCAGTACTTC.

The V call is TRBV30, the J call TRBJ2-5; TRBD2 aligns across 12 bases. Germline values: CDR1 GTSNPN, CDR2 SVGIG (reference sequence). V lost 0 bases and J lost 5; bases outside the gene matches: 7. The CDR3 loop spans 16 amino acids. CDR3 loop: CAWSVGLAGGQETQYF. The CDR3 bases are TGTGCCTGGAGTGTTGGTCTAGCGGGAGGGCAGGAGACCCAGTACTTC.

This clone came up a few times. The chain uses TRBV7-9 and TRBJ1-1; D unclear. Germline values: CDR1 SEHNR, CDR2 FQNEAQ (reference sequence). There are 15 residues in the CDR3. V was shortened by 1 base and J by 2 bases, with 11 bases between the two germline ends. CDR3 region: CASSLGGSHNTEAFF. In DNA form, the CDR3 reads TGTGCCAGCAGCTTAGGAGGATCACATAACACTGAAGCTTTCTTT.

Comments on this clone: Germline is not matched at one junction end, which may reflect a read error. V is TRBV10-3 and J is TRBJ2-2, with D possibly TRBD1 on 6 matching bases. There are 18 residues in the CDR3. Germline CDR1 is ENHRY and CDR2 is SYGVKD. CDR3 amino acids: CAISESQGTNKGTGEPFF. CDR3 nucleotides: TGTGCCATCAGTGAGTCCCAGGGGACCAATAAGGGCACCGGGGAGCCGTTTTTT.

The CDR3 nucleotides are TGTGCCAGCAGCCAGGGGGCCGGGAATGAGCAGTTCTTC. As protein: CASSQGAGNEQFF. The chain carries TRBV7-9 and TRBJ2-1, with TRBD1 matching 8 bases. J gave up 7 bases and V 5 bases, and 4 bases lay outside the gene matches. The germline V gene has CDR1 SEHNR and CDR2 FQNEAQ (reference sequence). The CDR3 consists of 13 residues.

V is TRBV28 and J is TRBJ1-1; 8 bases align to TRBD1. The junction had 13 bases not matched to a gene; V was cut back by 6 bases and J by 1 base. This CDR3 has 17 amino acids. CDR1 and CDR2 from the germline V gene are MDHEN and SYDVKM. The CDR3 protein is CASSSAQGALRNTEAFF. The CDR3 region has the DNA TGTGCCAGCAGCTCCGCCCAGGGGGCTCTTAGGAACACTGAAGCTTTCTTT.

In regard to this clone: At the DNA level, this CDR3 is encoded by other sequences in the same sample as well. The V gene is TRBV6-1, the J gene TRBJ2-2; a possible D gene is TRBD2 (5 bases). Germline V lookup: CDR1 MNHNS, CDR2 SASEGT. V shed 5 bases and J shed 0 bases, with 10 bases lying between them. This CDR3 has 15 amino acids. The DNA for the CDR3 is TGTGCCAGCAGTCCCTGGGGAGCGAACACCGGGGAGCTGTTTTTT. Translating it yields CASSPWGANTGELFF.

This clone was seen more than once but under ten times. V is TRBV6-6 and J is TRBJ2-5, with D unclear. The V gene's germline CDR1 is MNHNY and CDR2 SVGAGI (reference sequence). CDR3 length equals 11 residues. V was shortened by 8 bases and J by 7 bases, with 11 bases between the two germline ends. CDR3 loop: CASHLAGTQYF. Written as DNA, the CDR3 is TGTGCCAGCCACTTGGCAGGGACCCAGTACTTC.